This T cell receptor (beta chain) was profiled in a study of blood T cell repertoires in COVID-19. Study as a whole: There were acute and convalescent COVID-19 samples, and they came from the United States, Italy and Spain. In each case, the material was cDNA or gDNA derived from T cells, B-cell-depleted T cells, or PBMCs.

CDR1 and CDR2 from the germline V gene are SGHKS and YYEKEE (reference sequence). The CDR3 consists of 15 residues. V gave up 3 bases and J gave up 8 bases, with 18 bases separating them. Methods used by the authors: From reference gene primer amplification, estimates of nucleated cell counts were derived. The data were produced by immunoSEQ multiplex PCR, yet TCRdb's version contains in-frame clones alone and is incomplete. The V and J calls and the clone size are those of that table, but D and trimming were determined from the DNA. The repertoire holds 210,000 or so clones, around nine tenths seen once, with about 6.8% in the top ten.

The origin of this receptor is a woman aged 40-49 years who had recovered from COVID-19. The chain joins TRBV5-5 to TRBJ2-1, with D perhaps matching TRBD2 (6 bases). Sample: peripheral blood. The DNA of the CDR3 is TGTGCCAGCAGCTGGGTCTCCGGATGGGAGGATGAGCAGTTCTTC. It codes for CASSWVSGWEDEQFF.